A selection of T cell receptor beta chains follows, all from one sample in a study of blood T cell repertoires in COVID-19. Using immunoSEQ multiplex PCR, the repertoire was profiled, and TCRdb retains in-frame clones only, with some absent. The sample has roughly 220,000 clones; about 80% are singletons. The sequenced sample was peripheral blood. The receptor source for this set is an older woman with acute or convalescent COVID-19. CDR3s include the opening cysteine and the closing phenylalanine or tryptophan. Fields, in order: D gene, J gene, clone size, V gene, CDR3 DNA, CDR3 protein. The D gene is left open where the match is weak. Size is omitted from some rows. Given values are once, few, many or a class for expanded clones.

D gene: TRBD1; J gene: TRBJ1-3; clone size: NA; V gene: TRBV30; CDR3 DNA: TGTGCCTGGATACCAGGGGGCTTGTGGGGAAACACCATATATTTT; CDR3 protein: CAWIPGGLWGNTIYF
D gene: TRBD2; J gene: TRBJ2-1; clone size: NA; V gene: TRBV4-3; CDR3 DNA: TGCGCCAGCAGCTTAGCGGGGGTCGGCAATGAGCAGTTCTTC; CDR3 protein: CASSLAGVGNEQFF
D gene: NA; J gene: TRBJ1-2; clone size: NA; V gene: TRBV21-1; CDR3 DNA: TGTGCCAGCAGCAAAGTAGAGCCAACGCACTATGGCTACACCTTC; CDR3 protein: CASSKVEPTHYGYTF
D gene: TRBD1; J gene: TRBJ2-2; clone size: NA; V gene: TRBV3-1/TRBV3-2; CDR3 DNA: TGTGCCAGCAGCCAAGCAGGGGGCTGGACCGGGGAGCTGTTTTTT; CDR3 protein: CASSQAGGWTGELFF
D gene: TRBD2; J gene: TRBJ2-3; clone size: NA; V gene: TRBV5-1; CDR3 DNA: TGCGCCAGCAGCTCGGGACTAGCGGGGACAACTAGCACAGATACGCAGTATTTT; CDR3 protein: CASSSGLAGTTSTDTQYF
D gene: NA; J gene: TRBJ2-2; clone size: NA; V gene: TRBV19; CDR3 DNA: TGTGCCAGTAGCGTTCAGGGTCCCGGGGAGCTGTTTTTT; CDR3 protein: CASSVQGPGELFF
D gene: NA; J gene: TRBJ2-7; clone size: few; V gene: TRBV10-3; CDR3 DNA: TGTGCCACCGAGGGACTGGCCTACGAGCAGTACTTC; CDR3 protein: CATEGLAYEQYF
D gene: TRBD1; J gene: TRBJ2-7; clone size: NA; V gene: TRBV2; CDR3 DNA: TGTGCCAGCAAAGGGGACAGGGCTTCCGAGCAGTACTTC; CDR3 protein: CASKGDRASEQYF
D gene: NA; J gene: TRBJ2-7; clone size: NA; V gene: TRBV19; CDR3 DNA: TGTGCCAGTAAACTAGACCGGAGCTCCTACGAGCAGTACTTC; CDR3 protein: CASKLDRSSYEQYF
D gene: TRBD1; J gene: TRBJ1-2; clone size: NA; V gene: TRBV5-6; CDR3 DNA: TGTGCCAGCAGCCCAGACAGAGGGGGCCATGGCTACACCTTC; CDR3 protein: CASSPDRGGHGYTF
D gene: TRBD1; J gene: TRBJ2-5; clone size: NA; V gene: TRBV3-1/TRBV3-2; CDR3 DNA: TGTGCCAGCAGCCGATACGTGACGGGACAGGGACAAGAGACCCAGTACTTC; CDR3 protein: CASSRYVTGQGQETQYF
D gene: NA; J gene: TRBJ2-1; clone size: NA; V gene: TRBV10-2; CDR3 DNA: TGCGCCAGCAGATGGGCGGGGACCTACAATGAGCAGTTCTTC; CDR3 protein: CASRWAGTYNEQFF
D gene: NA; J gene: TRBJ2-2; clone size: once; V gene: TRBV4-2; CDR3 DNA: TGTGCCAGCAGCCAAGGTGGCGGGGTGAACACCGGGGAGCTGTTTTTT; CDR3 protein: CASSQGGGVNTGELFF
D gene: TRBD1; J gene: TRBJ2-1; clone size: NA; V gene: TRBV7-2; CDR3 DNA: TGTGCCAGCAATCCGAAGGGGCAGGGGGCCAATGAGCAGTTCTTC; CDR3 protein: CASNPKGQGANEQFF
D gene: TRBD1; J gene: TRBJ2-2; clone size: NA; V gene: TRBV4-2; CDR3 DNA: TGTGCCAGCAGCTTAGAGGATGGTGTGGGACAGGGAATCGCCGGGGAGCTGTTTTTT; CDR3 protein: CASSLEDGVGQGIAGELFF
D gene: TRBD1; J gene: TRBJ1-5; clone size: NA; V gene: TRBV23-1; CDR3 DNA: TGCGCCAGCACCACAGGGGGCGTCAATCAGCCCCAGCATTTT; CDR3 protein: CASTTGGVNQPQHF
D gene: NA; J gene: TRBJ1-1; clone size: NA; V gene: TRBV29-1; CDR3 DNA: TGCAGCGTTGAATCACGAGGGGGGGGCGTGGGGACAAATATGAACACTGAAGCTTTCTTT; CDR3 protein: CSVESRGGGVGTNMNTEAFF
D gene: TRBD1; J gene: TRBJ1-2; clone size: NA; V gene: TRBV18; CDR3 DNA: TGTGCCAGCTCCTCCGACAGGGGCTATGGCTACACCTTC; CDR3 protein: CASSSDRGYGYTF
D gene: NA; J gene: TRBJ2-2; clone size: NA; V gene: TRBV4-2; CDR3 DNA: TGTGCCAGCAGCCAAGATCCTGTGGCGGGGCTGAGCACCGGGGAGCTGTTTTTT; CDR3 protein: CASSQDPVAGLSTGELFF
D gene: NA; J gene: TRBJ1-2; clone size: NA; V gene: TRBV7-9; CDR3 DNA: TGTGCCAGCAGCTTCCCCGGAGGCCGAAACTATGGCTACACCTTC; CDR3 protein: CASSFPGGRNYGYTF
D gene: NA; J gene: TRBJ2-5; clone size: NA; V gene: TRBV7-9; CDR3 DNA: TGTGCCAGCAGCTTAGCGGGGGGAAAGCTAGAGACCCAGTACTTC; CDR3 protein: CASSLAGGKLETQYF
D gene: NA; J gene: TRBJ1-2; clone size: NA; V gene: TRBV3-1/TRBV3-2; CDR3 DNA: TGTGCCAGCAGCCAAGTATTGCGTGGAGCTGGCTACACCTTC; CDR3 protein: CASSQVLRGAGYTF
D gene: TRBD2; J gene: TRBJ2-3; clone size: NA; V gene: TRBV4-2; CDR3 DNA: TGTGCCAGCAGCCAAGAAACGACTAGCGGGGGGACAGATACGCAGTATTTT; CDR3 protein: CASSQETTSGGTDTQYF
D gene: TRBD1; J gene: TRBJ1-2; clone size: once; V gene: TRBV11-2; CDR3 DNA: TGTGCCAGCAGCCCCGGACAGGGGGCCGATGGCTACACCTTC; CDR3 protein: CASSPGQGADGYTF
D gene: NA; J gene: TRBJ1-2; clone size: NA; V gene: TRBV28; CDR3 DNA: TGTGCCCGTCACGAGGGGGGGGGACGAAACTATGGCTACACCTTC; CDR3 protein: CARHEGGGRNYGYTF
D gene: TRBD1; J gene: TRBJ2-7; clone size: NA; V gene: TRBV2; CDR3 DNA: TGTGCCAGCGGAAGGGGGCCCGAGCAGTACTTC; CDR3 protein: CASGRGPEQYF
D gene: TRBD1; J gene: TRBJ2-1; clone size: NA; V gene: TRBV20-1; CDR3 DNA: TGCAGTGCTAGTAGGGGGCCTTACAATGAGCAGTTCTTC; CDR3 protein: CSASRGPYNEQFF
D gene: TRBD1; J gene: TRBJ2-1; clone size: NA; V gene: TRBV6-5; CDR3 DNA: TGTGCCAGCAGGGGACAGGGGGCTGGTGAGCAGTTCTTC; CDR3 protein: CASRGQGAGEQFF
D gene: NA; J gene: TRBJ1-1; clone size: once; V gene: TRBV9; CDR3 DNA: TGTGCCAGCAGCGTAGGTCAGGCCATGAACACTGAAGCTTTCTTT; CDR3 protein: CASSVGQAMNTEAFF
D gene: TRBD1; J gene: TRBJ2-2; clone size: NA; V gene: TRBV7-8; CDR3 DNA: TGTGCCAGCAGCTTAGGACAGGGGGCCGGCGGGGAGCTGTTTTTT; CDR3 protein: CASSLGQGAGGELFF
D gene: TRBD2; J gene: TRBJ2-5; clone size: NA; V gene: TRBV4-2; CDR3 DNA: TGTGCCAGCAGCCAGGAACTACTAGCGGGGGGTGACCAAGAGACCCAGTACTTC; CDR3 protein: CASSQELLAGGDQETQYF
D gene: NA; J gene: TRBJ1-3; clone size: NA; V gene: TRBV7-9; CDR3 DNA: TGTGCCAGCAGCCCGGCGGGGGGGGCAGGAGGAAACACCATATATTTT; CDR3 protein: CASSPAGGAGGNTIYF
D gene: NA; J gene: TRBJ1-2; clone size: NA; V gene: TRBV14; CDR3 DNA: TGTGCCAGCAGCCAACTGCAGGGGCTCTATGGCTACACCTTC; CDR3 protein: CASSQLQGLYGYTF
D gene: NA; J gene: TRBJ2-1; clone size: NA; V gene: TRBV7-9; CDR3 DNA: TGTGCCAGCAGCTCTAATGAGCAGTTCTTC; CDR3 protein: CASSSNEQFF
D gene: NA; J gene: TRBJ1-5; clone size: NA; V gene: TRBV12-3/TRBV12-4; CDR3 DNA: TGTGCCAGCAGTAGAGGGGGGGATCAGCCCCAGCATTTT; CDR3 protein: CASSRGGDQPQHF
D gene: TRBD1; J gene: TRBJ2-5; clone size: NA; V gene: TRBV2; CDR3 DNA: TGTGCCACCATGGGACAGGCCCAAGAGACCCAGTACTTC; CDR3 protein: CATMGQAQETQYF
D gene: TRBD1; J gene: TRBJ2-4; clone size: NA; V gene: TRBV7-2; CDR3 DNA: TGTGCCAGCAGCTTTACCGGGACAGGGGGCATTCAGTACTTC; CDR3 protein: CASSFTGTGGIQYF
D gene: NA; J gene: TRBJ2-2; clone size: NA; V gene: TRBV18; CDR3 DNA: TGTGCCAGCTCACCATCAGGTACTGACACCGGGGAGCTGTTTTTT; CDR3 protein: CASSPSGTDTGELFF
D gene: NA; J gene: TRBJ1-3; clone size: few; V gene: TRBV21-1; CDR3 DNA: TGTGCCAGCAGCAAACAGGTCCAATACACCATATATTTT; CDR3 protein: CASSKQVQYTIYF
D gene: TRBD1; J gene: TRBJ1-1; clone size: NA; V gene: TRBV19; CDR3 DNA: TGTGCCAGTAGTTTGCGACAGGGAGTAGGAAACACTGAAGCTTTCTTT; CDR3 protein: CASSLRQGVGNTEAFF
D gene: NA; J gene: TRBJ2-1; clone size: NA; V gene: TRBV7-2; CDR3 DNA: TGTGCCAGCAGCTTAACGTGGGGGGGCCTCTATGAGCAGTTCTTC; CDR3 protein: CASSLTWGGLYEQFF
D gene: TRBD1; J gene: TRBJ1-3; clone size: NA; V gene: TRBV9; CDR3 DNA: TGTGCCAGCAGCGAGGGGGCGGAAGGAAACACCATATATTTT; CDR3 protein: CASSEGAEGNTIYF
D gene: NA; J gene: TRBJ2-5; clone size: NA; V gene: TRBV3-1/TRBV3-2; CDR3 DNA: TGTGCCAGCAGCCAATCTTCGGGGGGCAGGGAGACCCAGTACTTC; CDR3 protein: CASSQSSGGRETQYF
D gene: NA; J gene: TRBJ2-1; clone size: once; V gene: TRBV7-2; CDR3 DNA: TGTGCCAGCAGCTTAGCTCCGGGTACCTACAATGAGCAGTTCTTC; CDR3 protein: CASSLAPGTYNEQFF
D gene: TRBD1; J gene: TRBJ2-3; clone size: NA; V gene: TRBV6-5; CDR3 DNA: TGTGCCATCAGCCGGGACAGGGCCACAGATACGCAGTATTTT; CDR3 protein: CAISRDRATDTQYF
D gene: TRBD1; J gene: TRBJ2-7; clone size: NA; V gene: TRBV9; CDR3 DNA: TGTGCCAGCAGCGGGCCCACGACAGGGGCCGAGCAGTACTTC; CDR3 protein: CASSGPTTGAEQYF
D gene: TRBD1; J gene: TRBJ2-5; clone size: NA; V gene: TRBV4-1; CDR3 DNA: TGCGCCAGCAGCCAAGACCACAGGGGCGGCCAAGAGACCCAGTACTTC; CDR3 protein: CASSQDHRGGQETQYF
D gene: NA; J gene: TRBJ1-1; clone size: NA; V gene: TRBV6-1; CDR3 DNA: TGTGCCAGCAGTGAACAGGGGTCGAACACTGAAGCTTTCTTT; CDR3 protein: CASSEQGSNTEAFF
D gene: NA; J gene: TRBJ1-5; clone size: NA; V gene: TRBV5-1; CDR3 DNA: TGCGCCAGCAGCTTGGAGGGGGGGACCAGCAATCAGCCCCAGCATTTT; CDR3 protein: CASSLEGGTSNQPQHF
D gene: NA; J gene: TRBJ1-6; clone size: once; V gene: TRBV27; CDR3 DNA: TGTGCCAGCAGGTGGCCAGACTCCTCACCCCTCCACTTT; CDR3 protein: CASRWPDSSPLHF
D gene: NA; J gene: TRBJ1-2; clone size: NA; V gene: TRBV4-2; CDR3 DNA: TGTGCCAGCAGCCAAGTTAGCAGGGATGAGGATGGCTACACCTTC; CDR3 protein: CASSQVSRDEDGYTF
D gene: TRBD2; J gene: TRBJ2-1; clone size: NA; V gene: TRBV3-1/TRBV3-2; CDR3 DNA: TGTGCCAGCAGCTCCGGACTAGCCTCCTACAATGAGCAGTTCTTC; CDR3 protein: CASSSGLASYNEQFF
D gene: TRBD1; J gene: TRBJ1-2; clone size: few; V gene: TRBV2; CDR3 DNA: TGTGCCGACAGGGGTGCCTATGGCTACACCTTC; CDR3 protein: CADRGAYGYTF
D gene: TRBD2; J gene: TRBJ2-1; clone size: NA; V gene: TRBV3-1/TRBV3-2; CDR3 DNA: TGTGCCAGCAGCCAAGAAGGTACGCCTAGCGGGGGAAATGAGCAGTTCTTC; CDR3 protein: CASSQEGTPSGGNEQFF
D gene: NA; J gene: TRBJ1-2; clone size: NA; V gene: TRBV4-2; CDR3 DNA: TGTGCCAGCAGCCAAGAGTTAACAGGGTCCTATGGCTACACCTTC; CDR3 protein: CASSQELTGSYGYTF
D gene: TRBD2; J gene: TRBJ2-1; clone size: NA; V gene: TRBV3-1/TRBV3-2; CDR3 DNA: TGTGCCAGCAGCCTCTGGAAGGGACTAGCGGACAATGAGCAGTTCTTC; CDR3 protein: CASSLWKGLADNEQFF
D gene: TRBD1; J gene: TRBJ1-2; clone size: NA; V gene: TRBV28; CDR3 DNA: TGTGCCAGCAATCCCTCAGGGGGGTCTAACTATGGCTACACCTTC; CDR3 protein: CASNPSGGSNYGYTF
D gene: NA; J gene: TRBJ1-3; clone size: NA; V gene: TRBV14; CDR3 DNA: TGTGCCAGCAGCCAAACTTCAAACACCATATATTTT; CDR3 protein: CASSQTSNTIYF
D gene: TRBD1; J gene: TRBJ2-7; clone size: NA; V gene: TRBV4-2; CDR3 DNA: TGTGCCAGCAGCCAAGTCACGGGACAGGGTAACTACGAGCAGTACTTC; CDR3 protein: CASSQVTGQGNYEQYF
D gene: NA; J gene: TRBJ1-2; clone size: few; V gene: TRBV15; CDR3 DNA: TGTGCCACCAGCCCGCTGGGGCGCGAGGACTATGGCTACACCTTC; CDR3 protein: CATSPLGREDYGYTF